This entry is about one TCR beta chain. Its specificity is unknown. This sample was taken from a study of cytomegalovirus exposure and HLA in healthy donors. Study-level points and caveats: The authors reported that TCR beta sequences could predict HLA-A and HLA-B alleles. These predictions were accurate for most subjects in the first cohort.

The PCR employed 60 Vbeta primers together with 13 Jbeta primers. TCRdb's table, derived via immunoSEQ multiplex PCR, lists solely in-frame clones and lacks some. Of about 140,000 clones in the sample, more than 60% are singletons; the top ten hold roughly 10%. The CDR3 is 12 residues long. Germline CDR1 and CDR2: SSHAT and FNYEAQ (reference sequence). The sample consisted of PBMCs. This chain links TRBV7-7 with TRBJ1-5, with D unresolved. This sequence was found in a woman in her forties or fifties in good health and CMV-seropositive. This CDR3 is CATFLGMGPQHF. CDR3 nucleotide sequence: TGTGCTACTTTCCTAGGCATGGGGCCCCAGCATTTT.